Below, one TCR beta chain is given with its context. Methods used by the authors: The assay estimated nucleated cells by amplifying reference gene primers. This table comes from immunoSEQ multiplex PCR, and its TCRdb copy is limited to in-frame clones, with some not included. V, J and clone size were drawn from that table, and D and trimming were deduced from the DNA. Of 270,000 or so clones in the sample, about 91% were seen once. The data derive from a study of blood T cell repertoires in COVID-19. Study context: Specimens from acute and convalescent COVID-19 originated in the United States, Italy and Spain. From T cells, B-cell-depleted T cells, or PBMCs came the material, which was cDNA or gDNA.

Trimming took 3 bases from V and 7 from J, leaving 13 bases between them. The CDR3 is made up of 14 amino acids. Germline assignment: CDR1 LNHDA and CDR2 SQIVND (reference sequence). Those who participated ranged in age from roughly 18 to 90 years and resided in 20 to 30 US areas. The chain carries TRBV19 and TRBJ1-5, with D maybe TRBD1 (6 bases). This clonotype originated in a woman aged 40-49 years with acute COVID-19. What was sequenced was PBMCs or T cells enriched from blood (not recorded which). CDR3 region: CASSIGRGGQPQHF. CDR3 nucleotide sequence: TGTGCCAGTAGTATCGGGCGAGGGGGACAGCCCCAGCATTTT.